The next 27 T cell receptor beta chains were all read from a single sample in a study of read filtering for tumor transcriptome and immune sequencing. From 350 to 500 ng of RNA, a library with molecular barcoded alpha/delta and beta/gamma adaptors was made. Each CDR3 protein is one row after TCRdb ran MiXCR on the reads. The sample lists roughly 5,200 distinct CDR3 sequences, roughly 21% occurring once. The sequencing sample was made of a population of CD138-negative cells sorted from bone marrow. These receptors were taken from a donor at least 40 years old with multiple myeloma.

CDR3 amino acids: CAWSVPRRGRLAGATDTQYF. CDR3 sequence (DNA): TGTGCCTGGAGTGTTCCACGCAGGGGGCGACTAGCGGGAGCTACAGATACGCAGTATTTT. The chain links TRBV30 to TRBJ2-3; 12 nucleotides agree with TRBD2. The V segment lost 0 bases and the J segment 3 bases; nucleotides outside the gene matches: 16. The CDR3 covers 20 residues. Germline values: CDR1 GTSNPN, CDR2 SVGIG (reference sequence).

On this clonotype: This likely traces to a read error, being one base from a far larger clone. This rearrangement joins TRBV19 to TRBJ2-7, with TRBD1 identical over 9 bases. The J call is in doubt because the DNA end fits TRBJ1-2 better. Germline CDR1 LNHDA, CDR2 SQIVND (reference sequence). This CDR3 spans 16 amino acids. DNA of the CDR3: TGTGCCAGTAGTACATCCCTTCCCGGGACAGGGAAAGGCTACACCTTC. It codes for CASSTSLPGTGKGYTF.

This clonotype is medium-sized by share. The chain links TRBV4-2 to TRBJ2-3, with TRBD2 matching 9 bases. CDR3 length: 17 amino acids. Looked up from germline, CDR1 is LGHNA and CDR2 is YNFKEQ. The V segment lost 8 bases and the J segment 3 bases; nucleotides outside the gene matches: 15. CDR3 residues: CASLPNPGLAGTDTQYF. CDR3 coding DNA: TGTGCCAGCCTCCCAAATCCGGGACTAGCCGGTACAGATACGCAGTATTTT.

This clonotype showed up many times. An end of the junction does not agree with germline; a read error may underlie this. This chain connects TRBV7-9 to TRBJ2-2; D ambiguous. The CDR3 spans 15 residues. CDR1 is SEHNR, CDR2 FQNEAQ, per germline (reference sequence). The chain's CDR3 is CAGSLLLVSTGELFF. The CDR3 nucleotides are TGTGCCGGCAGCTTATTATTAGTATCGACCGGGGAGCTGTTTTTT. Combining the CDR3 with reference TRBV7-9 and TRBJ2-2 gives the whole variable domain DTGVSQNPRHKITKRGQNVTFRCDPISEHNRLYWYRQTLGQGPEFLTYFQNEAQLEKSRLLSDRFSAERPKGSFSTLEIQRTEQGDSAMYLCAGSLLLVSTGELFFGEGSRLTVL.

This clonotype qualifies as medium-sized (0.01 to 0.1%). This chain's CDR3 is CASSLDSSGFYGYTF. CDR3 bases: TGTGCCAGCAGCTTAGATAGTTCGGGCTTCTATGGCTACACCTTC. The chain couples TRBV11-2 to TRBJ1-2; D ambiguous. There are 15 residues in the CDR3. CDR1 is SGHAT, CDR2 FQNNGV, per germline. V shed 0 bases and J shed 4 bases, with 12 bases lying between them.

This clonotype was found many times. This chain links TRBV6-1 with TRBJ2-3; D gene unclear. Trimming cost V 1 base and J 1 base, with 12 bases left between them. Germline V gives CDR1 MNHNS, CDR2 SASEGT. CDR3 length: 16 amino acids. DNA for the CDR3: TGTGCCAGCAGTGAAGACCTGGTGGACCGCACAGATACGCAGTATTTT. Translating gives CASSEDLVDRTDTQYF.

This clonotype was recorded at least ten times. This rearrangement joins TRBV20-1 to TRBJ2-7, with 9 bases matching TRBD2. CDR3 length: 14 amino acids. Per the germline V gene, CDR1 is DFQATT and CDR2 is SNEGSKA (reference sequence). The CDR3 sequence: CSGTETSGSYEQYF. In DNA, the CDR3 is TGCAGCGGAACCGAGACTAGCGGCTCTTACGAGCAGTACTTC.

Note on this clonotype: A junction boundary mismatches the germline segment, possibly from a read error. The V gene is TRBV7-6, the J gene TRBJ2-3; 11 bases line up with TRBD2. The germline CDR1 and CDR2 sequences are SGHVS and FNYEAQ. The CDR3 spans 15 residues. The CDR3 coding sequence is TGCGCCAGCAGCCCAACTAGCGGGAGAACAGATACGCAGTATTTT. It is translated as CASSPTSGRTDTQYF.

Relative to its sample, this clonotype is medium-sized (0.01 to 0.1%). The chain uses TRBV20-1 and TRBJ2-1, with D unresolved. CDR3 length equals 13 residues. The V end lost 7 bases, the J end lost 0 bases, and 10 bases lay between the germline ends. The germline CDR1 and CDR2 sequences are DFQATT and SNEGSKA (reference sequence). The CDR3 region has the DNA TGCAGTGTTACACAAAGCTCCTACAATGAGCAGTTCTTC. Amino acid sequence: CSVTQSSYNEQFF.

This clonotype showed up just a few times. At one of its ends the junction is not consistent with the germline gene, which may arise from a read error. This chain uses TRBV29-1 with TRBJ2-3, with 8 positions matching TRBD1. Germline lookup yields CDR1 SQVTM and CDR2 ANQGSEA. This CDR3 is built from 13 residues. As DNA, the CDR3 is TGCAGCGTTGGATCAGGGGGCACTTATACGCAGTACTTT. Amino acid sequence: CSVGSGGTYTQYF.

Sample share makes this clonotype medium-sized. The rearrangement links TRBV2 to TRBJ2-2, with TRBD2 matching 14 bases. CDR3 size: 19 residues. The V gene's germline CDR1 is SNHLY and CDR2 FYNNEI. Germline trimming cut 6 bases from V and 4 bases from J; bases unmatched to any gene: 13. For the CDR3, the DNA is TGTGCCAGCAGGGCCGGGACTAGCGGGAGCGGTGTGATCACCGGGGAGCTGTTTTTT. Amino acids: CASRAGTSGSGVITGELFF.

This clonotype has at least ten counts. This chain joins TRBV12-3 or TRBV12-4 and TRBJ2-1; 13 bases agree with TRBD2. The CDR3 contains 16 residues. V was clipped by 5 bases and J by 8 bases; unmatched bases: 9. The CDR3 protein is CASSTSLAGGVHEQFF. In DNA form, the CDR3 reads TGTGCCAGCAGTACTTCACTAGCGGGAGGGGTGCATGAGCAGTTCTTC.

Details on this clonotype: A far larger clone is off by one base, so a read error is likely. The chain recombines TRBV7-3 with TRBJ2-1, with 9 bases fitting TRBD2. The germline V gene has CDR1 SGHTA and CDR2 FQGTGA. Trimming at V came to 2 bases and at J to 8 bases, leaving 10 bases not matched to a gene. The CDR3 totals 16 residues. CDR3 in amino acids: CASSLLISGSVDEQFF. CDR3 DNA sequence: TGTGCCAGCAGCTTACTGATTAGCGGGAGTGTCGATGAGCAGTTCTTC.

About this clonotype: It differs at one base from a far larger clone, so likely a read error. The CDR3 DNA sequence: TGTGCCGGCAGCTTTTGGGACAGGGGGCCCCAGAATCCCAATGAGCAGTTCTTC. It codes for CAGSFWDRGPQNPNEQFF. The chain is built from TRBV11-3 and TRBJ2-1; 12 nucleotides line up with TRBD1. The CDR3 length is 18 residues. Looked up from germline, CDR1 is SGHNT and CDR2 is YENEEA.

In the case of this clonotype: Given a much more abundant clone one base away, this may be a read error. The CDR3 end shows no conserved phenylalanine or tryptophan, and so a read error is likely. CDR3 DNA: TGTGCCAGCAGTTCCCGACTAGCGGGTGACCTAGAGACCCAGTACCTC. It specifies CASSSRLAGDLETQYL. The genes are TRBV12-3 or TRBV12-4 and TRBJ2-5; 10 positions match TRBD2. Trimming took 4 bases from V and 4 from J; bases not matched to a gene: 9. The length of the CDR3 is 16 residues.

This clonotype has at least ten counts. The chain uses TRBV2 and TRBJ1-1; D call uncertain. The CDR3 consists of 13 residues. Germline V CDR1 and CDR2: SNHLY, FYNNEI. V lost 11 bases to trimming and J lost 1 base, with 14 bases between them. The CDR3 DNA is TGTGCCTCAAAGGTTAAAGAGAACACTGAAGCTTTCTTT. This gives the protein CASKVKENTEAFF.

With regard to this clonotype: This likely stems from a read error, as it lies one base from a far larger clone. The chain recombines TRBV5-5 with TRBJ2-7; D gene ambiguous. The CDR3 is 14 residues long. Per germline, CDR1 SGHKS and CDR2 YYEKEE (reference sequence). V lost 0 bases and J 1 base, leaving 8 bases between the germline ends. The CDR3 loop reads CASSLESGSYEQYF. The CDR3 bases are TGTGCCAGCAGCTTGGAGTCGGGTTCCTACGAGCAGTACTTC.

By sample fraction, this clonotype is medium-sized (0.01 to 0.1%). The chain combines TRBV5-4 with TRBJ2-7; D might be TRBD1 (6 bases). Trimming pared 4 bases from V and 1 base from J, leaving 21 bases between. The germline V gene has CDR1 SGHNT and CDR2 YYREEE (reference sequence). CDR3 length: 17 amino acids. CDR3 DNA: TGTGCCAGCAGCCTGATAGGTTGGACAGACCTTTCCTACGAGCAGTACTTC. Translated, it gives CASSLIGWTDLSYEQYF. The entire variable domain, with the rest obtained from reference TRBV5-4 and TRBJ2-7, is as follows: ETGVTQSPTHLIKTRGQQVTLRCSSQSGHNTVSWYQQALGQGPQFIFQYYREEENGRGNFPPRFSGLQFPNYSSELNVNALELDDSALYLCASSLIGWTDLSYEQYFGPGTRLTVT.

In the case of this clonotype: One end of the junction is discordant with germline, which a read error may explain. The chain couples TRBV11-2 to TRBJ1-1, with unresolved D. The germline V gene has CDR1 SGHAT and CDR2 FQNNGV. This CDR3 spans 16 amino acids. CDR3: CASSLMPPRVNTEALF. CDR3 sequence (DNA): TGTGCCAGCAGCTTGATGCCTCCAAGGGTGAACACTGAAGCTCTCTTT.

This clonotype has at least ten counts. A much more abundant neighbour one base away suggests this may be a read error. The chain uses TRBV11-2 and TRBJ2-5; D is unclear. The CDR3 totals 14 residues. Germline-derived CDR1 and CDR2 are SGHAT and FQNNGV. With 5 bases removed from V and 7 bases from J, the gap between germline ends came to 17 bases. CDR3 sequence reads: CASSPHRPEGTQYF. DNA of the CDR3: TGTGCCAGCAGCCCTCATCGACCGGAAGGGACCCAGTACTTC.

This clonotype is medium-sized. This sequence joins TRBV7-9 and TRBJ2-1; no firm D call. V lost 1 base, J lost 1 base, and 11 bases lay in between. Germline V gives CDR1 SEHNR, CDR2 FQNEAQ (reference sequence). The CDR3 runs to 16 residues. The CDR3 loop reads CASSLEGGGSYNEQFF. The CDR3 region has the DNA TGTGCCAGCAGCTTAGAGGGCGGCGGTTCCTACAATGAGCAGTTCTTC.

This clonotype was observed many times. This chain links TRBV27 with TRBJ2-1, with TRBD1 identical over 8 bases. The V and J ends lost 6 bases and 0 bases, in that order; junction bases with no gene match: 1. The CDR3 sequence is 14 residues long. CDR1 is MNHEY, CDR2 SMNVEV, per germline (reference sequence). The CDR3 reads CASRQGGSYNEQFF. The CDR3 DNA is TGTGCCAGCAGACAGGGGGGCTCCTACAATGAGCAGTTCTTC.

This clonotype is termed medium-sized. This chain connects TRBV20-1 to TRBJ2-1, with 12 bases identical to TRBD2. V shed 4 bases and J 8 bases; nucleotides not matched to a gene: 15. Looked up from germline, CDR1 is DFQATT and CDR2 is SNEGSKA (reference sequence). The CDR3 has 17 residues. The CDR3: CSAILSPRLAGVDEQFF. The CDR3 DNA follows: TGCAGTGCTATCCTGAGCCCGAGACTAGCGGGAGTTGATGAGCAGTTCTTC.

Comment on this clonotype: A far larger clone is one base from this, pointing to a likely read error. The chain combines TRBV11-3 with TRBJ2-7; a weak D match, TRBD2 (5 bases). The germline gives CDR1 SGHNT, CDR2 YENEEA. Between the trimmed V and J ends, which lost 5 bases and 9 bases, there was a span of 17 bases. CDR3 size: 13 residues. CDR3 DNA: TGTGCCAGCAGCCCCATGGTAGCGCCAGGGCAGTACTTC. Its protein product is CASSPMVAPGQYF.

This clonotype was seen repeatedly, ten times or more. This may be a read error, as it is one base from a much larger clone. The J gene is TRBJ2-7, the V gene TRBV20-1; D could derive from TRBD1 or TRBD2 (8 bases each). Germline loops: CDR1 DFQATT, CDR2 SNEGSKA (reference sequence). The CDR3 spans 13 residues. Trimming took 4 bases from V and 7 from J, leaving 17 bases between them. The CDR3 sequence is CSAIAGQEQEQYF. The DNA of the CDR3 is TGCAGTGCTATAGCGGGACAGGAGCAAGAGCAGTACTTC.

In this sample, this clonotype turned up many times. J is TRBJ1-1 and V is TRBV6-1; a weak D match, TRBD1 (5 bases). Trimming removed 4 bases at V and 7 bases at J, with 16 bases between. CDR3 length: 14 amino acids. The germline gives CDR1 MNHNS, CDR2 SASEGT. The CDR3 DNA is TGTGCCAGCAGTGTAACTCTGGGGGAGAGTGAAGCTTTCTTT. It translates to CASSVTLGESEAFF.

This clonotype was seen ten or more times. A much larger clone sits a single nucleotide away, making a read error possible. The chain combines TRBV7-2 with TRBJ2-1; 7 positions match TRBD1. The germline gives CDR1 SGHTA, CDR2 FQGNSA. This CDR3 contains 16 residues. This CDR3 is CASSLGTGPTFNGQFF. CDR3 DNA sequence: TGTGCCAGCAGCTTAGGGACAGGCCCGACCTTCAATGGGCAGTTCTTC.